Following are 27 T cell receptor beta chains from one sample sequenced in a study of radiation and T cells in renal cell carcinoma (TCRdb year 2020). The time point label corresponds to: blood 2 weeks post-SBRT. The intended sense of this specimen's treatment or condition label: 15 Gy SBRT to primary tumor, nephrectomy 4 weeks later. Libraries were prepared through the immunoSEQ multiplex PCR assay. Sourced from immuneACCESS, this table was stored by TCRdb with only in-frame sequences that have V and J called. A share of the clones is absent; for the studies checked, an unresolved V gene accounts for under half, and the remainder has no known explanation. A total of 60,000 to 65,000 clones appear in this sample, around 78% of them only once. Roughly 6.1% of the sample rests with the top ten. This specimen consisted of blood, obtained from a patient whose treatment included radiotherapy and nephrectomy. All receptors derive from a man in his sixties with renal cell carcinoma.

This rearrangement joins TRBV19 to TRBJ1-2, with a possible D match to TRBD1 (6 bases). The V end lost 5 bases, the J end lost 4 bases, and 14 bases lay between the germline ends. The germline gives CDR1 LNHDA, CDR2 SQIVND (reference sequence). This CDR3 is built from 14 residues. CDR3 nucleotide sequence: TGTGCCAGTAGTCTCCACAGGGAGGCCTATGGCTACACCTTC. Its translation: CASSLHREAYGYTF.

The rearrangement links TRBV27 to TRBJ2-1; TRBD2 is a possible D gene (6 bases). From germline, CDR1 is MNHEY and CDR2 SMNVEV (reference sequence). V lost 3 bases, J lost 8 bases, and 23 bases lay in between. This CDR3 is built from 17 residues. CDR3 residues: CASSFRTSLAEDHEQFF. CDR3 coding DNA: TGTGCCAGCAGTTTTCGCACTAGCCTTGCCGAAGACCATGAGCAGTTCTTC.

The CDR3 loop reads CASSDNRGETQYF. In DNA, the CDR3 is TGTGCCAGCAGTGACAACAGGGGAGAGACCCAGTACTTC. The rearrangement uses TRBV2 and TRBJ2-5, with 7 bases lining up with TRBD1. Germline values: CDR1 SNHLY, CDR2 FYNNEI. The CDR3 consists of 13 residues. Trimming removed 3 bases from V and 4 bases from J; junction bases left unmatched: 2.

This clone has more than one count but fewer than ten. The gene calls are TRBV15 and TRBJ1-3; weak D call: TRBD1 (6 bases). CDR1 is LNHNV and CDR2 is YYDKDF in the germline V gene (reference sequence). V was shortened by 1 base and J by 4 bases, with 14 bases between the two germline ends. CDR3 length: 16 residues. The CDR3 DNA is TGTGCCACCAGCAGAGGTCGAGGGGGGACCGGAAACACCATATATTTT. It specifies CATSRGRGGTGNTIYF.

This rearrangement joins TRBV10-2 to TRBJ1-1; no clear D. Germline CDR1 reads WSHSY; CDR2 reads SAAADI. The CDR3 extends over 11 amino acids. Trimming removed 6 bases from V and 0 bases from J, with 2 bases in between. The CDR3 DNA reads as TGCGCCAGCAGAGTGAACACTGAAGCTTTCTTT. As protein: CASRVNTEAFF.

The chain uses TRBV5-1 and TRBJ2-1; D perhaps matches TRBD1 (5 bases). Germline values: CDR1 SGHRS, CDR2 YFSETQ. Deletions cut 0 bases from V and 9 bases from J, with 19 bases between. The CDR3 has 16 residues. The CDR3 region is CASSLGLTERLPEQFF. Here the CDR3 DNA reads TGCGCCAGCAGCTTGGGATTGACAGAACGTTTGCCTGAGCAGTTCTTC.

Only one count was recorded for this clone. The J gene is TRBJ2-3, the V gene TRBV11-1, with TRBD2 identical over 13 bases. V dropped 5 bases and J dropped 6; count of bases not matched to a gene: 5. CDR1 and CDR2 (germline): SGHAT, FQDESV (reference sequence). The CDR3 has 15 amino acids. CDR3 DNA: TGTGCCAGCAGCATCTGGACTAGCGGGAGCGATACGCAGTATTTT. This sequence encodes CASSIWTSGSDTQYF.

The chain joins TRBV21-1 to TRBJ2-7. TRBV21-1 is classified as a pseudogene. The CDR3 extends over 17 amino acids. The CDR3 reads CASSKEMMGKGTYEQYV. The CDR3, as DNA: TGTGCCAGCAGCAAAGAGATGATGGGGAAGGGAACCTACGAGCAGTACGTC.

The chain employs TRBV19 and TRBJ2-2; 13 bases are shared with TRBD2. The CDR3 has 16 amino acids. Germline V gene sequence: CDR1 LNHDA, CDR2 SQIVND (reference sequence). Unmatched junction bases numbered 5, after V lost 5 bases and J lost 5 bases. The CDR3 region has the DNA TGTGCCAGTAGTCTCTGGACTAGCGGGAGAACCGGGGAGCTGTTTTTT. Protein sequence: CASSLWTSGRTGELFF.

The gene calls are TRBV19 and TRBJ2-5; 10 bases are shared with TRBD1. This CDR3 region has 15 residues. The junction had 4 bases not matched to a gene; V was cut back by 1 base and J by 5 bases. CDR1 and CDR2 from the germline V gene are LNHDA and SQIVND (reference sequence). CDR3 sequence: CASSIAGTGEETQYF. The CDR3 bases are TGTGCCAGTAGTATAGCCGGGACAGGGGAGGAGACCCAGTACTTC.

The rearrangement joins TRBV19 to TRBJ2-3, with 7 bases aligning to TRBD1. This CDR3 comprises 16 residues. Germline loops: CDR1 LNHDA, CDR2 SQIVND (reference sequence). V gave up 3 bases and J gave up 0 bases; unmatched junction bases: 6. The CDR3 coding sequence is TGTGCCAGTAGTATCATCGGGACAGCTAGCACAGATACGCAGTATTTT. Its translation is CASSIIGTASTDTQYF.

The sample holds one count of this clone. V usage is TRBV25-1 and J usage is TRBJ1-2; D not resolved. There are 11 residues in the CDR3. Germline values: CDR1 MGHDK, CDR2 SYGVNS. Trimming took off 7 bases at V and 6 bases at J, with 9 bases between the two ends. Written as DNA, the CDR3 is TGTGCCAGCACCGGAGCAAATGGCTACACCTTC. This sequence encodes CASTGANGYTF.

The chain joins TRBV10-2 to TRBJ2-3, with D possibly called TRBD1 or TRBD2 (5 bases each). The CDR3 length is 14 residues. V lost 7 bases, J lost 3 bases, and 14 bases lay in between. Germline-derived CDR1 and CDR2 are WSHSY and SAAADI. CDR3 bases: TGCGCCAGCACCGGGGCCGTTTGGACAGATACGCAGTATTTT. The encoded protein is CASTGAVWTDTQYF.

The chain carries TRBV30 and TRBJ2-5; 7 bases match TRBD1. Germline loops: CDR1 GTSNPN, CDR2 SVGIG (reference sequence). J gave up 2 bases and V 5 bases, and 8 bases lay outside the gene matches. The CDR3 extends over 14 amino acids. The CDR3 sequence: CAWGPGQTQETQYF. The CDR3 DNA is TGTGCCTGGGGTCCGGGACAGACACAAGAGACCCAGTACTTC.

The chain uses TRBV10-2 and TRBJ1-5; D is possibly TRBD1 (5 bases). The CDR3 sequence is 15 residues long. V was shortened by 3 bases and J by 4 bases, with 13 bases between the two germline ends. Germline-derived CDR1 and CDR2 are WSHSY and SAAADI. The CDR3 here is CASSEARGGNQPQHF. The CDR3 nucleotides read TGCGCCAGCAGTGAAGCGAGGGGTGGGAATCAGCCCCAGCATTTT.

The chain combines TRBV27 with TRBJ1-3; D remains unclear. V dropped 4 bases and J dropped 9 bases, with 16 bases sitting between them. The V gene's germline CDR1 is MNHEY and CDR2 SMNVEV (reference sequence). The CDR3 runs to 14 residues. The CDR3 DNA follows: TGTGCCAGCAGTTACGGACCGGGCCGGGGCACCATATATTTT. Translating it yields CASSYGPGRGTIYF.

This chain uses TRBV27 with TRBJ2-1, with TRBD2 matching over 7 bases. Germline CDR1 MNHEY, CDR2 SMNVEV (reference sequence). The CDR3 spans 15 residues. Trimming at V came to 3 bases and at J to 4 bases, leaving 6 bases not matched to a gene. The CDR3: CASSFGGVGYNEQFF. The CDR3 DNA reads TGTGCCAGCAGTTTTGGGGGGGTTGGTTACAATGAGCAGTTCTTC.

In its sample, this clone was seen many times. The V call is TRBV12-5, the J call TRBJ1-5, with D possibly matching TRBD1 (6 bases). Per the germline V gene, CDR1 is LGHNT and CDR2 is FRNRAP. CDR3 size: 15 residues. Trimming removed 3 bases at V and 6 bases at J, with 15 bases between. CDR3 loop: CASGLMGGAGQPQHF. CDR3 DNA: TGTGCTAGTGGTTTAATGGGGGGCGCGGGTCAGCCCCAGCATTTT.

This clone was counted a few times. The chain couples TRBV30 to TRBJ2-3; D perhaps matches TRBD1 (6 bases). Germline assignment: CDR1 GTSNPN and CDR2 SVGIG (reference sequence). The V end was cut by 5 bases, the J end by 3 bases, with 15 bases between. This CDR3 region has 14 residues. This CDR3 is CAWSPGVWTDTQYF. CDR3 DNA: TGTGCCTGGTCCCCAGGGGTATGGACAGATACGCAGTATTTT. Combining the CDR3 with reference TRBV30 and TRBJ2-3 gives the whole variable domain SQTIHQWPATLVQPVGSPLSLECTVEGTSNPNLYWYRQAAGRGLQLLFYSVGIGQISSEVPQNLSASRPQDRQFILSSKKLLLSDSGFYLCAWSPGVWTDTQYFGPGTRLTVL.

The rearrangement joins TRBV6-1 to TRBJ1-2, with 8 positions matching TRBD1. V gave up 4 bases and J gave up 5 bases; unmatched junction bases: 6. The CDR3 loop spans 14 amino acids. The germline gives CDR1 MNHNS, CDR2 SASEGT. Here the CDR3 reads CASSAGQVHYGYTF. CDR3 bases: TGTGCCAGCAGTGCGGGACAGGTGCATTATGGCTACACCTTC.

This chain uses TRBV30 with TRBJ1-2; maybe TRBD1 (6 bases). The CDR3 covers 14 residues. Germline lookup yields CDR1 GTSNPN and CDR2 SVGIG (reference sequence). Between the trimmed V and J ends, which lost 0 bases and 1 base, there was a span of 9 bases. CDR3 nucleotide sequence: TGTGCCTGGAGTGTTCAGGGGATTAACTATGGCTACACCTTC. This translates into CAWSVQGINYGYTF.

The chain joins TRBV6-5 to TRBJ2-5; TRBD1 matches 7 bases. With V trimmed by 6 bases and J by 6 bases, 10 bases remained unmatched. The CDR3 is 14 amino acids. The V gene's germline CDR1 is MNHEY and CDR2 SVGAGI. CDR3 DNA: TGTGCCAGCAGCTCTAGTAGGACAGGCAAGACCCAGTACTTC. As protein: CASSSSRTGKTQYF.

This clone appeared a single time. V is TRBV6-6 and J is TRBJ2-7; no definite D call. Deletions cut 0 bases from V and 0 bases from J, with 3 bases between. The germline V gene encodes CDR1 MNHNY and CDR2 SVGAGI (reference sequence). The CDR3 loop spans 13 amino acids. CDR3 bases: TGTGCCAGCAGTTACTCCGGCTCCTACGAGCAGTACGTC. The encoded protein is CASSYSGSYEQYV.

This clone was counted a few times. The chain recombines TRBV15 with TRBJ1-5; unclear D gene. Trimming removed 2 bases at V and 4 bases at J, with 6 bases between. This CDR3 spans 13 amino acids. CDR1 and CDR2 (germline): LNHNV, YYDKDF (reference sequence). CDR3 in DNA: TGTGCCACCAGCAGAACGGGGAATCAGCCCCAGCATTTT. Protein sequence: CATSRTGNQPQHF.

V usage is TRBV19 and J usage is TRBJ2-3; D is undetermined. Trimming shortened V by 7 bases and J by 2 bases, and 16 bases separated the two germline ends. CDR1 is LNHDA, CDR2 SQIVND, per germline (reference sequence). CDR3 size: 15 residues. The CDR3: CASTPGYSFTDTQYF. DNA for the CDR3: TGTGCCAGTACCCCCGGGTACAGCTTCACAGATACGCAGTATTTT.

This clone was seen just once. This chain connects TRBV15 to TRBJ2-1; possible D gene TRBD2, 5 bases. Germline CDR1 and CDR2: LNHNV and YYDKDF (reference sequence). Trimming removed 3 bases from V and 0 bases from J, with 12 bases in between. The CDR3 loop spans 16 amino acids. CDR3 amino acids: CATSSESDYSYNEQFF. DNA for the CDR3: TGTGCCACCAGCAGTGAGTCTGACTACTCCTACAATGAGCAGTTCTTC.

Here the CDR3 reads CAISGSENTEAFF. The CDR3 nucleotides read TGTGCCATCAGTGGGTCAGAGAACACTGAAGCTTTCTTT. The rearrangement links TRBV10-3 to TRBJ1-1, with D unclear. The CDR3 is 13 amino acids. The V gene lost 4 bases and the J gene lost 1 base, with 7 bases spanning the gap. Germline V CDR1 and CDR2: ENHRY, SYGVKD.